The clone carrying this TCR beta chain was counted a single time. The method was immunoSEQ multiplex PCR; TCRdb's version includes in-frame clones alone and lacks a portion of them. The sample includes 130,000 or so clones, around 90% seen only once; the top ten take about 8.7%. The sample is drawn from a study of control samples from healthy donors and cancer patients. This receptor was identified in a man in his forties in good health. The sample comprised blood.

The DNA for the CDR3 is TGTGCCAGCTCACCCCCGGGACAGGGGGCGGGTAGTCGGAACGAGCAGTACTTC. Protein sequence: CASSPPGQGAGSRNEQYF. The chain links TRBV18 to TRBJ2-7, with TRBD1 matching 12 bases. V lost 3 bases and J lost 5; bases outside the gene matches: 14. Looked up from germline, CDR1 is KGHSH and CDR2 is LQKENI. The CDR3 covers 18 residues.